The 6 T cell receptor beta chains in this list originate from one sample, sequenced in a study of T cell responses to AZD1222 COVID-19 vaccine. Assay: immunoSEQ multiplex PCR; the TCRdb copy retains only in-frame clones and omits some. The repertoire includes under 150,000 clones, 85% to 95% of them detected once, and about a tenth sits in the top ten. This material consisted of peripheral blood, taken 28 days after the second AZD1222 dose. These receptors were obtained from an adult who received the AZD1222 COVID-19 vaccine.

This clone was seen just once. The V gene is TRBV19, the J gene TRBJ2-1; D may be TRBD1 (5 bases). Deletions cut 4 bases from V and 15 bases from J, with 10 bases between. This CDR3 comprises 10 residues. CDR1 is LNHDA, CDR2 SQIVND, per germline (reference sequence). The CDR3 region is CASSNQGWFF. The DNA for the CDR3 is TGTGCCAGTAGTAATCAGGGTTGGTTCTTC.

The V and J genes are TRBV7-2 and TRBJ2-2; 10 bases line up with TRBD1. Looked up from germline, CDR1 is SGHTA and CDR2 is FQGNSA. There are 17 residues in the CDR3. With V trimmed by 5 bases and J by 6 bases, 12 bases remained unmatched. The CDR3 DNA is TGTGCCAGCAGCCCGAGACGTATCGGACAGGGGGCCGGGGAGCTGTTTTTT. The encoded protein is CASSPRRIGQGAGELFF.

The chain couples TRBV11-3 to TRBJ2-1, with D hard to call. Germline V CDR1 and CDR2: SGHNT, YENEEA. V dropped 1 base and J dropped 10 bases, with 11 bases sitting between them. The CDR3 loop spans 13 amino acids. The CDR3 DNA follows: TGTGCCAGCAGCTTAGCTTCCTACGGAGAGCAGTTCTTC. It is translated as CASSLASYGEQFF.

The V call is TRBV4-3, the J call TRBJ2-1; the match to TRBD1 covers 8 bases. The CDR3 covers 16 residues. Germline CDR1 and CDR2: LGHNA and YSLEER. After removal of 1 base from V and 5 bases from J, the junction contained 7 bases not matched to a gene. The CDR3 is CASSQAGTGTNNEQFF. The DNA for the CDR3 is TGCGCCAGCAGCCAAGCCGGGACAGGAACAAACAATGAGCAGTTCTTC.

The V and J genes are TRBV19 and TRBJ2-6; the match to TRBD1 covers 9 bases. Trimming took 6 bases from V and 0 from J; bases not matched to a gene: 9. Germline loops: CDR1 LNHDA, CDR2 SQIVND (reference sequence). The CDR3 sequence is 18 residues long. The CDR3 DNA reads TGTGCCAGTAGCCTACAGGGGGCCGCCGTCTCTGGGGCCAACGTCCTGACTTTC. Amino acids: CASSLQGAAVSGANVLTF.

This rearrangement joins TRBV5-6 to TRBJ1-1; D gene unclear. The germline gives CDR1 SGHDT, CDR2 YYEEEE. The germline V and J ends were trimmed by 0 bases and 1 base, with 7 bases remaining between them. The CDR3 extends over 14 amino acids. The CDR3 loop reads CASSLASPNTEAFF. CDR3 DNA sequence: TGTGCCAGCAGCTTGGCCAGTCCGAACACTGAAGCTTTCTTT.